This section outlines one T cell receptor beta chain sequence together with its context. The antigen is not known. These data originate in a study of cytomegalovirus exposure and HLA in healthy donors. Study-wide results and limits: Through in vitro validation, three CMV-associated chains were shown to be specific for CMV antigens. Most TCR sequences proved rare, with some public TCRs found in many donors.

Primers for the PCR totalled 60 Vbeta and 13 Jbeta. Generated by immunoSEQ multiplex PCR, the TCRdb table keeps only in-frame clones and is missing some. The sample has 90,000 to 120,000 clones, around 74% seen once. Trimming pared 5 bases from V and 1 base from J, leaving 10 bases between. Germline lookup yields CDR1 SGHTA and CDR2 FQGTGA. This CDR3 comprises 14 residues. The sequencing input was PBMCs. The source is a woman in her 40s in good health and CMV-seropositive. The rearrangement uses TRBV7-3 and TRBJ2-3, with D possibly matching TRBD1 (7 bases). As DNA, the CDR3 is TGTGCCAGCAGCCAGGGGGGCGGCACAGATACGCAGTATTTT. Translating it yields CASSQGGGTDTQYF.